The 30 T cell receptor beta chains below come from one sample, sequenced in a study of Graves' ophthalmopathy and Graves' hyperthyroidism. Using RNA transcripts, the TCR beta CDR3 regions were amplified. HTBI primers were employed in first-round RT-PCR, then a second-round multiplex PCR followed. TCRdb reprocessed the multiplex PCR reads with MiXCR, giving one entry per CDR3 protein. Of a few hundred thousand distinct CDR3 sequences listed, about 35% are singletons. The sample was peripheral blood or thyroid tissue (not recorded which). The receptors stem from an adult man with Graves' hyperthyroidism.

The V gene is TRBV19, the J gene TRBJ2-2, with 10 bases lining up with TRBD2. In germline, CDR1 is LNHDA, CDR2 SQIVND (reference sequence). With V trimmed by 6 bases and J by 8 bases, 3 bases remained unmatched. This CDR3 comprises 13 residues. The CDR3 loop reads CASRLAGAGELFF. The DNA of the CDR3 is TGTGCCAGTAGGCTAGCGGGAGCAGGGGAGCTGTTTTTT.

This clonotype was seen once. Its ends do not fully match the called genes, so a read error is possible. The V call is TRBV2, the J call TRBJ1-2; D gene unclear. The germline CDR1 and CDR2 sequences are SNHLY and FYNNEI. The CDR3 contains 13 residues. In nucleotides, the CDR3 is TGTGCCGGCAGTGACCCTTCCGTCTATGGCTACACCTTC. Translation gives CAGSDPSVYGYTF.

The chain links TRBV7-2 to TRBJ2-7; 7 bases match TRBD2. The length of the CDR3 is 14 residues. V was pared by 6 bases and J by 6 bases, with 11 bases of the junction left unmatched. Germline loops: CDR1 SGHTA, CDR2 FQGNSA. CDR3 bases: TGTGCCAGCAGGCGGGAGACCCCTCGAGGCGAGCAGTACTTC. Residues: CASRRETPRGEQYF.

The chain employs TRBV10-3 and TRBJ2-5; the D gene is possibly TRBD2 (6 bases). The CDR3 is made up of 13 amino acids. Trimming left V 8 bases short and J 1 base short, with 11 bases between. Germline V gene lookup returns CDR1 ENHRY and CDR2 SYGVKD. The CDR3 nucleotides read TGTGCCATCTCCCGGGGGACCCAAGAGACCCAGTACTTC. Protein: CAISRGTQETQYF.

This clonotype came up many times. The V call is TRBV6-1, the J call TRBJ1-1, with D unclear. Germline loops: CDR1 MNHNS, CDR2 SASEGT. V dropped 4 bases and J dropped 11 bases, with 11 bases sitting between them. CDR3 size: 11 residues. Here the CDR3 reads CASSGGWRAFF. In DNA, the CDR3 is TGTGCCAGCAGTGGGGGATGGAGGGCTTTCTTT.

Here the CDR3 DNA reads TGTGCCATCAGGGGGGTGGGAGTCGAGCAGTACTTC. Its protein is CAIRGVGVEQYF. The chain couples TRBV10-3 to TRBJ2-7; possibly TRBD1 or TRBD2 for D (5 bases each). Trimming took off 6 bases at V and 6 bases at J, with 12 bases between the two ends. The CDR3 is 12 residues long. The germline CDR1 and CDR2 sequences are ENHRY and SYGVKD.

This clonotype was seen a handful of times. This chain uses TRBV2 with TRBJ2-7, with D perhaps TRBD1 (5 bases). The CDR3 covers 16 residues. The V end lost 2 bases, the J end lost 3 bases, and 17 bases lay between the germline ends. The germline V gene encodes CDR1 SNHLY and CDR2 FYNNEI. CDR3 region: CASSEIRAGKDYEQYF. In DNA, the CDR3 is TGTGCCAGCAGTGAAATTCGGGCAGGGAAGGACTACGAGCAGTACTTC.

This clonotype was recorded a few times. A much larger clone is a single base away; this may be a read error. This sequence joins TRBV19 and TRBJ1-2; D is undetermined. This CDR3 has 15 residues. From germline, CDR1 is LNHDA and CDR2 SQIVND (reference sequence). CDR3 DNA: TGTGCCAGTAGCATAGAAGTCAGACATAACCATGGCTACACCTTC. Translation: CASSIEVRHNHGYTF.

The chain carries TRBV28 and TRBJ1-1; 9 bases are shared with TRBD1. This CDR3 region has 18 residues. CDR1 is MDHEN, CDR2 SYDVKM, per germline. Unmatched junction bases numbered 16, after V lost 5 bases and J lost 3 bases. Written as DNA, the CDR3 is TGTGCCAGCAGTCCTCTGCGAACAGGGGGCAGTTTGGACACTGAAGCTTTCTTT. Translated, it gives CASSPLRTGGSLDTEAFF. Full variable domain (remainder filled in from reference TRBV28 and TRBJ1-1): DVKVTQSSRYLVKRTGEKVFLECVQDMDHENMFWYRQDPGLGLRLIYFSYDVKMKEKGDIPEGYSVSREKKERFSLILESASTNQTSMYLCASSPLRTGGSLDTEAFFGQGTRLTVV.

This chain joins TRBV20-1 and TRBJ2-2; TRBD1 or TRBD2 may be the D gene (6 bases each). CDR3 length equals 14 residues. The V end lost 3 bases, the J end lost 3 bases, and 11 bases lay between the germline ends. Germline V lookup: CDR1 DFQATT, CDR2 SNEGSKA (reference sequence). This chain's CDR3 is CSARRGADTGELFF. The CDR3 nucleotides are TGCAGTGCTAGGAGGGGGGCGGACACCGGGGAGCTGTTTTTT.

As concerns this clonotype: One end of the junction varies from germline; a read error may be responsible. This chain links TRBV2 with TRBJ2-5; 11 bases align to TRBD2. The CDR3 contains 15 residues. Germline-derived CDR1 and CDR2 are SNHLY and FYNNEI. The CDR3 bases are TGTGCCAGCAGCTTTCCTAGCGGGGGGACGGATACGCAGTATTTC. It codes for CASSFPSGGTDTQYF.

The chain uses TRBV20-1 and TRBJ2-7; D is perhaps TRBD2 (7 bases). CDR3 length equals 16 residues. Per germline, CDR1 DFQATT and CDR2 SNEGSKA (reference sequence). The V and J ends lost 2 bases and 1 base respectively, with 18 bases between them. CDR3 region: CSARRGAGSGSYEQYF. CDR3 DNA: TGCAGTGCTAGACGGGGGGCTGGGAGTGGATCCTACGAGCAGTACTTC.

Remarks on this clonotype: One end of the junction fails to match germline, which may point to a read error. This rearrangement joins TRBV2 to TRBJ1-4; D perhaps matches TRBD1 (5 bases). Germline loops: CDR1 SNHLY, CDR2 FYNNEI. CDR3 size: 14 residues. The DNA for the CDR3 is TGTACCAGCGGGGGATACTCAACTAATGAAAAACTGTTTTTT. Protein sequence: CTSGGYSTNEKLFF.

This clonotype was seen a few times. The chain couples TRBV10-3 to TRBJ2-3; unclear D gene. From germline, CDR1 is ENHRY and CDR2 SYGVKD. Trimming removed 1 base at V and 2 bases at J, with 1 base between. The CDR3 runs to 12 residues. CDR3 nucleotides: TGTGCCATCAGTGAGTTCACAGATACGCAGTATTTT. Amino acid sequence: CAISEFTDTQYF.

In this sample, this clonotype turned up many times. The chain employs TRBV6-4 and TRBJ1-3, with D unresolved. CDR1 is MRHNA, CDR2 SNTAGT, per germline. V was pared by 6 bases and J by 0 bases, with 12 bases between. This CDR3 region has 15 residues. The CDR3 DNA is TGTGCCAGCAGAGGAGGACGGCACTCTGGAAACACCATATATTTT. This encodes CASRGGRHSGNTIYF.

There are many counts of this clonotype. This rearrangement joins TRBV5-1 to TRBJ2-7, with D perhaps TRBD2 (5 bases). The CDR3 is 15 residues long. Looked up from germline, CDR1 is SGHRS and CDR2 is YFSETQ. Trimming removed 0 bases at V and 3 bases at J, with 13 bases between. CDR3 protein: CASSLARIGSYEQYF. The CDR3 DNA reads TGCGCCAGCAGCTTGGCCAGGATAGGGAGCTACGAGCAGTACTTC.

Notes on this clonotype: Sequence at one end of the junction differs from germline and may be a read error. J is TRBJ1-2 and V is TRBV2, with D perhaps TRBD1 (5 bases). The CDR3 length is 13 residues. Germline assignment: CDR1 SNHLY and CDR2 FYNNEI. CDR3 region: CVSSPGPKYGYTF. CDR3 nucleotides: TGTGTCAGCAGCCCAGGGCCTAAGTATGGCTACACCTTC.

The CDR3 DNA follows: TGTGCCTGGGGTGATGGACTAGGCTCCTACGAGCAGTACTTC. Encoded protein: CAWGDGLGSYEQYF. The rearrangement uses TRBV14 and TRBJ2-7, with TRBD2 matching over 7 bases. CDR3 size: 14 residues. Per germline, CDR1 SGHDN and CDR2 FVKESK. The junction had 10 bases not matched to a gene; V was cut back by 11 bases and J by 0 bases.

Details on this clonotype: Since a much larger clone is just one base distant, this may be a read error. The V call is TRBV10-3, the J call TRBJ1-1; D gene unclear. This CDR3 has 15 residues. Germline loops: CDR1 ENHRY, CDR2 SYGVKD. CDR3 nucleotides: TGTGCCAGCAGTTACCAAAGGGATGTGAACACTGAAGCTTTCTTT. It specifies CASSYQRDVNTEAFF.

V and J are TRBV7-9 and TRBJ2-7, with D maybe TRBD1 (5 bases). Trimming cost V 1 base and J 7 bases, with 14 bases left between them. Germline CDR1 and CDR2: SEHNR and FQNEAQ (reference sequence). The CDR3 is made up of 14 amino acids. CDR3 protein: CASSLGAADNEQYF. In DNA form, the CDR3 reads TGTGCCAGCAGCTTAGGGGCTGCGGACAATGAGCAGTACTTC.

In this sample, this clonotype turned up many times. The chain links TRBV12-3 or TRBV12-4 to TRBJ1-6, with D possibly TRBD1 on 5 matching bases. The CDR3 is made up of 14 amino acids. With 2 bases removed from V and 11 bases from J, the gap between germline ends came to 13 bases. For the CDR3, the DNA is TGTGCCAGCAGTTTATGGCAGGGTTTTGCACCCCTCCACTTT. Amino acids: CASSLWQGFAPLHF.

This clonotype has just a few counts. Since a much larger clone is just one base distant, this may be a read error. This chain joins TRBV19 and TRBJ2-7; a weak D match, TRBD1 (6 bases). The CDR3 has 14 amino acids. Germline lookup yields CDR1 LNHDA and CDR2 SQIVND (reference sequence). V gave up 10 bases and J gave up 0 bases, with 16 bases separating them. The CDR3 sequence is CATRQDLTSYEQYF. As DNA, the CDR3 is TGTGCCACCAGACAGGACCTTACCTCCTACGAGCAGTACTTC.

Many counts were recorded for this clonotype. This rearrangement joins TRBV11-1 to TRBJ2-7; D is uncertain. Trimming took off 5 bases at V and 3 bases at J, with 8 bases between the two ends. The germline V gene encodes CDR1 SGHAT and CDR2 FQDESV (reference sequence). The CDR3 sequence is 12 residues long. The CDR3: CASSPRNYEQYF. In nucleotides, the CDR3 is TGTGCCAGCAGCCCAAGGAACTACGAGCAGTACTTC.

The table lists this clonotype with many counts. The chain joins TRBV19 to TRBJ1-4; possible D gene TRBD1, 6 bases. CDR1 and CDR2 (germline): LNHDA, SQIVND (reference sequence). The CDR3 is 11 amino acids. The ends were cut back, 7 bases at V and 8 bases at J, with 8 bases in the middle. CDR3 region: CASKRGEKLFF. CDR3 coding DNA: TGTGCCAGTAAGAGGGGGGAAAAACTGTTTTTT.

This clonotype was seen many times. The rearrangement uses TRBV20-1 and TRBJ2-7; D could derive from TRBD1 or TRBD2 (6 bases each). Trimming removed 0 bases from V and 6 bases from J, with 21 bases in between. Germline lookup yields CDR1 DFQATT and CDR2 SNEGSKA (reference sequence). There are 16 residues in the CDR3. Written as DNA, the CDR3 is TGCAGTGCTAGAGAGGGGGGAGGACAGACGCCTCGCGAGCAGTACTTC. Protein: CSAREGGGQTPREQYF.

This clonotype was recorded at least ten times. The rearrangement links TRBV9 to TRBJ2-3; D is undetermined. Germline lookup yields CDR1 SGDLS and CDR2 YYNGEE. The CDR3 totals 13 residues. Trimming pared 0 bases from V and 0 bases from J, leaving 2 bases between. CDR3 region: CASSVVSTDTQYF. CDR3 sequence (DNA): TGTGCCAGCAGCGTAGTGAGCACAGATACGCAGTATTTT.

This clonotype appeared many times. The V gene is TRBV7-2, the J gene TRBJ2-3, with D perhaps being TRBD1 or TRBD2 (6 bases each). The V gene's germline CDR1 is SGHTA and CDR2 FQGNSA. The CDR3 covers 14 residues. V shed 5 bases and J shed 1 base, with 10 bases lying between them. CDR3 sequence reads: CASSGGGGTDTQYF. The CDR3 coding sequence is TGTGCCAGCAGCGGAGGGGGAGGCACAGATACGCAGTATTTT.

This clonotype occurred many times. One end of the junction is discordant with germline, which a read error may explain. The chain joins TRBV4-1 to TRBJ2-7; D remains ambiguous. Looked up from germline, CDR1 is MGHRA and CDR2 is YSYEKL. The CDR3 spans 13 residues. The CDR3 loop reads CASSQAGSYEQYF. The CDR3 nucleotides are TGTGCCAGCAGCCAAGCCGGGTCCTACGAGCAGTACTTC.

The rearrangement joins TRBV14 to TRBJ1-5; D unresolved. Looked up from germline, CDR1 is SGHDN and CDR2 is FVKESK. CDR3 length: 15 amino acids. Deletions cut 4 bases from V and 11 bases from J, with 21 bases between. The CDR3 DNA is TGTGCCAGCAGCCGGTCAGCGGGAGTGAGAGAGACCCAGCATTTT. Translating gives CASSRSAGVRETQHF.

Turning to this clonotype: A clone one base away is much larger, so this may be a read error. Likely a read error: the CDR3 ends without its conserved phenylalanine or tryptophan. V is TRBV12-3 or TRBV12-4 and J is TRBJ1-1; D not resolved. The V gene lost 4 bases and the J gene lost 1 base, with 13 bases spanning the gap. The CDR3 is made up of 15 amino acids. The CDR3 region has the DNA TGTGCCAGCAGTTCCCGTCGGCTGGGGAACACTGAAGCTTTCTCT. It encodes CASSSRRLGNTEAFS.